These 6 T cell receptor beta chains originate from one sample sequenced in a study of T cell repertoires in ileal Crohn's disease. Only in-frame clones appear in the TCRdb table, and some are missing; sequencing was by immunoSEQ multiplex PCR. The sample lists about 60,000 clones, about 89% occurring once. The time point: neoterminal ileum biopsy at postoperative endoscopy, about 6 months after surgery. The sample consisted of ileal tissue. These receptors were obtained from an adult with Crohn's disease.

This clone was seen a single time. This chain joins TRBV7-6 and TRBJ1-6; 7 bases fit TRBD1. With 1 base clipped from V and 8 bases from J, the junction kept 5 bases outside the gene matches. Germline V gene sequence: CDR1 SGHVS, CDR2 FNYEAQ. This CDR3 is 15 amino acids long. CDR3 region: CASSLVGDRDSPLHF. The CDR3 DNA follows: TGTGCCAGCAGCTTAGTTGGGGACAGAGATTCACCCCTCCACTTT.

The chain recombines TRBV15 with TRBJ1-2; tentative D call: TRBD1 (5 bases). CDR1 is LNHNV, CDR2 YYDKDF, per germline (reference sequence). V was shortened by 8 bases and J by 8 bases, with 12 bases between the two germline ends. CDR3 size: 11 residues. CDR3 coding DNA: TGTGCCACCTCTAGGGGCCGGGGCTACACCTTC. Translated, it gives CATSRGRGYTF.

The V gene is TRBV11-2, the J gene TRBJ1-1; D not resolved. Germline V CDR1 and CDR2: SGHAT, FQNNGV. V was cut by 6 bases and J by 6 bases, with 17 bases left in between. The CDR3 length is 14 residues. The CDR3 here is CASRLNRGLAEAFF. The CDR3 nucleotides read TGTGCCAGCAGGCTCAATCGGGGTCTCGCTGAAGCTTTCTTT.

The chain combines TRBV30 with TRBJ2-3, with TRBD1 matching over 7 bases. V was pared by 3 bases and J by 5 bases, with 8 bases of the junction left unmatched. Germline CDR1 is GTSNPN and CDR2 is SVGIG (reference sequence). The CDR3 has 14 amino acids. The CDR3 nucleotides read TGTGCCTGGAGGCGAGGGGGCGCGGGAGATACGCAGTATTTT. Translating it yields CAWRRGGAGDTQYF. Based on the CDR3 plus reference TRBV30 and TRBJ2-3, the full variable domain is SQTIHQWPATLVQPVGSPLSLECTVEGTSNPNLYWYRQAAGRGLQLLFYSVGIGQISSEVPQNLSASRPQDRQFILSSKKLLLSDSGFYLCAWRRGGAGDTQYFGPGTRLTVL.

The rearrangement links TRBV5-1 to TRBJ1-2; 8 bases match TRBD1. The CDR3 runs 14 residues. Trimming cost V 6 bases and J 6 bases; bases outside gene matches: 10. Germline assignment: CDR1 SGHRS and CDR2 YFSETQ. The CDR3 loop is CASTSGTGLHGYTF. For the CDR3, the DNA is TGCGCCAGCACATCCGGGACAGGTCTCCATGGCTACACCTTC.

Here the CDR3 DNA reads TGTGCCAGCAGCCTTAGAGGAATGAACACTGAAGCTTTCTTT. Its protein is CASSLRGMNTEAFF. The chain has TRBV14 and TRBJ1-1; no clear D gene. Trimming removed 4 bases at V and 0 bases at J, with 9 bases between. Germline V gene sequence: CDR1 SGHDN, CDR2 FVKESK. This CDR3 is 14 amino acids long.